This TCR beta chain was observed in a study of spatial heterogeneity in lung cancer. Study-wide results and caveats: Among blood samples, ubiquitous expanded tumor TCRs appeared more at resection than at follow-up.

A word on this clonotype: Its antigen is currently unknown.

Deletions cut 6 bases from V and 1 base from J, with 16 bases between. CDR1 is SGHKS and CDR2 is YYEKEE in the germline V gene (reference sequence). The CDR3 covers 15 residues. Sample time point: sample taken at primary tumor resection. Frozen PBMC, nontumor lung or tumor provided whole RNA, which was sequenced unsorted. A distinct unique molecular identifier was carried by each TCR cDNA molecule. TCRdb re-analysed the 5' RACE reads in MiXCR, keeping a single row per CDR3 protein. This sample has 40,000 to 55,000 distinct CDR3 sequences, with approximately 13% found just once. The V gene is TRBV5-5, the J gene TRBJ1-1; a weak D match, TRBD1 (5 bases). This sequence was found in a male donor with early-stage non-small cell lung cancer. The starting material was PBMCs, obtained at surgery. CDR3 residues: CASTTEIRGNTEAFF. The CDR3 bases are TGTGCCAGCACAACCGAGATTAGGGGGAACACTGAAGCTTTCTTT.